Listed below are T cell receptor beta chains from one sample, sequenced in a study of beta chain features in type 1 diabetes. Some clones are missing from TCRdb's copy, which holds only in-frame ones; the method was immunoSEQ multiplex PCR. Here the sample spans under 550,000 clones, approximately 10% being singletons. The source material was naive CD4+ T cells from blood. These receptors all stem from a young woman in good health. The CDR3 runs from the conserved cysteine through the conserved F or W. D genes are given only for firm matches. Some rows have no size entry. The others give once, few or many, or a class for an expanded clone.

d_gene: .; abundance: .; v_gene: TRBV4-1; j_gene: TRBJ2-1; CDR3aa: CASSLRGSELEQFF; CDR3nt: TGCGCCAGCAGCCTGAGAGGGAGTGAGCTTGAGCAGTTCTTC
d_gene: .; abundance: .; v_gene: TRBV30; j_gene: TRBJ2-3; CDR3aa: CAWRDPVSDTQYF; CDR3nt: TGTGCCTGGAGGGACCCGGTCTCAGATACGCAGTATTTT
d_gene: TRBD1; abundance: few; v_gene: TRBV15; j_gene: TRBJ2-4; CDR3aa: CATSRGQGAKNIQYF; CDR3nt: TGTGCCACCAGCAGAGGACAGGGAGCCAAAAACATTCAGTACTTC
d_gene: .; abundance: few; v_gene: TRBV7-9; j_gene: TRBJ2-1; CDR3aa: CASSVNRDQRFEQFF; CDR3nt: TGTGCCAGCAGCGTTAATCGGGACCAAAGATTTGAGCAGTTCTTC
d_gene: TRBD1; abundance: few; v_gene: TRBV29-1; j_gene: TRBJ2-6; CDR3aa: CSVIPGQGDGANVLTF; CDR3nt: TGCAGCGTTATCCCGGGACAGGGGGACGGGGCCAACGTCCTGACTTTC
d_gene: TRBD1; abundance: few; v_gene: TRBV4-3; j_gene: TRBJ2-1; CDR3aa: CASSPGTGAYNEQFF; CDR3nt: TGCGCCAGCAGCCCCGGGACAGGGGCCTACAATGAGCAGTTCTTC
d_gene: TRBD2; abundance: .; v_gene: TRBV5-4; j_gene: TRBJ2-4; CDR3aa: CASSLGLAGGSKAKNIQYF; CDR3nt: TGTGCCAGCAGCTTGGGTCTAGCGGGAGGATCGAAGGCCAAAAACATTCAGTACTTC
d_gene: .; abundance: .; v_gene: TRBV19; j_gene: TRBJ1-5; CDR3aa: CASGPTGNQPQHF; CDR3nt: TGTGCCAGTGGACCAACAGGGAATCAGCCCCAGCATTTT
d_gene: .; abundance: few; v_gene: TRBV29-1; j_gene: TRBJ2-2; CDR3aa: CSVGDTNTGELFF; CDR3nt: TGCAGCGTTGGGGACACTAACACCGGGGAGCTGTTTTTT
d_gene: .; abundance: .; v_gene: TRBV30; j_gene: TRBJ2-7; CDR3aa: CAWSVTGYEQYF; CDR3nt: TGTGCCTGGAGTGTAACCGGATACGAGCAGTACTTC